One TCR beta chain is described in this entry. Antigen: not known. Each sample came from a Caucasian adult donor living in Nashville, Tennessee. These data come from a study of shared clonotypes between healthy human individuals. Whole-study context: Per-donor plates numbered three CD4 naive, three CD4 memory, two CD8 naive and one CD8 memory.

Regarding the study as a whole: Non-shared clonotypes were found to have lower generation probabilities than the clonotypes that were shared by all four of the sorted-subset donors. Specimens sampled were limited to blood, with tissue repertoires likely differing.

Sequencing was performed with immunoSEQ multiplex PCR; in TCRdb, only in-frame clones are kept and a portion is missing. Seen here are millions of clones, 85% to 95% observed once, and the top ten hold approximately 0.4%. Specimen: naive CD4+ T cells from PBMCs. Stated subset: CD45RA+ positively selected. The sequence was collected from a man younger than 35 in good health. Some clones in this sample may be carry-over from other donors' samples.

CDR3 bases: TGTGCCAGCAGTACTCGGACTGGACAGGGACATGAAAAACTGTTTTTT. Protein sequence: CASSTRTGQGHEKLFF. The chain links TRBV27 to TRBJ1-4; TRBD1 matches at 8 bases. CDR3 length: 16 amino acids. V was pared by 5 bases and J by 6 bases, with 11 bases of the junction left unmatched. Germline V gene data show CDR1 as MNHEY and CDR2 as SMNVEV (reference sequence).